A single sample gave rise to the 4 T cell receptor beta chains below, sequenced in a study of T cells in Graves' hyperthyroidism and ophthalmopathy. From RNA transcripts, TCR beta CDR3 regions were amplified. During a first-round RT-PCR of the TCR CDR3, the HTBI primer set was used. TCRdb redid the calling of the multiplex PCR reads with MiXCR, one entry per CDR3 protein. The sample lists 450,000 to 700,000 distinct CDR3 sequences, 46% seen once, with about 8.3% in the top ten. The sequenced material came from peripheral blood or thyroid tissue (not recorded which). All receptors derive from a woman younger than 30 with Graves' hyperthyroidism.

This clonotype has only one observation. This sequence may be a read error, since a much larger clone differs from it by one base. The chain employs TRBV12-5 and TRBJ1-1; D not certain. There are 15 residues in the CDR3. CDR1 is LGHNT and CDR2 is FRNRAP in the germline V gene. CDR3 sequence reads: CASGLVAGPNAEAFF. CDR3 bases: TGTGCTAGTGGTTTGGTAGCGGGCCCGAACGCTGAAGCTTTCTTT.

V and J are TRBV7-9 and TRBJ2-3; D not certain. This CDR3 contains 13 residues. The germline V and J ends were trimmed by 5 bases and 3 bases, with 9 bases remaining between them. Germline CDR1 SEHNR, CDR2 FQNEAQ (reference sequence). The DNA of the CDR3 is TGTGCCAGCAGCACCCGGGTAACAGATACGCAGTATTTT. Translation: CASSTRVTDTQYF.

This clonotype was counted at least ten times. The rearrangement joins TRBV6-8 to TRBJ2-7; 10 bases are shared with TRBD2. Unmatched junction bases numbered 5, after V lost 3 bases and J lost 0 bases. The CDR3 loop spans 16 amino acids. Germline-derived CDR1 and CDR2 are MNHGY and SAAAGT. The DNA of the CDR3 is TGTGCCAGCAGTTATTGGGCTAGCGGGAGCTCCTACGAGCAGTACTTC. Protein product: CASSYWASGSSYEQYF.

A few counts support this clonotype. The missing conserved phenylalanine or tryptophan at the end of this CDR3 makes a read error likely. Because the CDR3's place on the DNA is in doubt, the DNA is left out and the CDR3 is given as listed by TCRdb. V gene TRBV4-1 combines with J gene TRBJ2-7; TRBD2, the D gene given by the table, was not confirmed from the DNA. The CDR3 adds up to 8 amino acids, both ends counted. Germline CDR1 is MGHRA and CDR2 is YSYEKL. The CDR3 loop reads CASSVEAG.